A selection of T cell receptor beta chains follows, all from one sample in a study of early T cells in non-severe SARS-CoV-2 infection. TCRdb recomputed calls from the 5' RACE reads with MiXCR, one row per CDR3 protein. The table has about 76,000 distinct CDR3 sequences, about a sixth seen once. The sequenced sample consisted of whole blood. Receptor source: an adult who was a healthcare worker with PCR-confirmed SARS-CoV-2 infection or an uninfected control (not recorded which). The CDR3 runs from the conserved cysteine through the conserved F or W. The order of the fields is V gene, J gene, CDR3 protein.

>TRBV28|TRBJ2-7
CARRYRDSYYEQYF
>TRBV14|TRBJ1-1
CASSQVGTEAFF
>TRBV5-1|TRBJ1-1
CASSLVREVDTEAFF
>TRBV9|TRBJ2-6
CASDDRDDSGAVVLTF
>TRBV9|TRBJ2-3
CASSFTGDTQYF
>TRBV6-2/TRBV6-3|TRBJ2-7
CASSPTSGNSYEQYF
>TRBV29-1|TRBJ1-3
CSVSRGGGNTIYF
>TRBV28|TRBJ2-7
CASGPLGPEDYEQYF
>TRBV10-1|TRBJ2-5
CASSESPWETQYF
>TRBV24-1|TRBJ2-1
CATSVHNNEQFF
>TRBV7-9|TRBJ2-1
CASSSTGTENYNEQFF
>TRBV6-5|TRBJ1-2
CASRPGGEGRSYGYTF
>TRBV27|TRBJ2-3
CASSSPSRGRADTQYF
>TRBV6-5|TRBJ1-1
CASSRMRVSNTEAFF
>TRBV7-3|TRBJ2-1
CASSASPGTTNNEQFF
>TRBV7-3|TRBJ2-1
CASTLTPIYNEQFF
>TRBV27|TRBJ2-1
CASMERGGPREQFF
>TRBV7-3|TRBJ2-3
CASSLTGGTDTQYF
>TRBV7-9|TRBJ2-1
CASSPRTSGDGEQFF
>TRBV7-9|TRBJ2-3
CASRMDADTQYF
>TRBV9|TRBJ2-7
CASSPGDRVDHEQYF
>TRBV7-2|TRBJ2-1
CASSPIHEQFF
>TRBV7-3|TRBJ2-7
CASSQSAYSEQYF
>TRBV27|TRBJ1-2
CATYRTTYGYTF
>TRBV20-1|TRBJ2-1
CSASADRGVNEQFF
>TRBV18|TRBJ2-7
CASSPPCTAYEQYF
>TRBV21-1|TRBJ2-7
CASTDDGSYEQYF
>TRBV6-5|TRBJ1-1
CASRPGMGIMNTEAFF
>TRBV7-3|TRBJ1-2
CASSPQGGGTYGYTF
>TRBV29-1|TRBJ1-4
CSVEGTAGHEKLFF
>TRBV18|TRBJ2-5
CASSPQNLAGGGETQYF
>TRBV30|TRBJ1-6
CAWSVSGNSPLHF
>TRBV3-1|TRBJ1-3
CASSRNRDSGNTIYF
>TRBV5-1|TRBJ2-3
CASSPISGSTDTQYF
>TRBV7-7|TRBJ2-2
CASSLGAAAGELFF
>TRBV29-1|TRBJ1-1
CSVGLIMNTEAFF
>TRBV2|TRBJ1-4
CASSESDNGEKLFF
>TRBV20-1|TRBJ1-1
CSVGRPNTEAFF
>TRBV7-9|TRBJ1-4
CASSPWDRGTNEKLFF
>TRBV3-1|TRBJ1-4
CASSQWDLRQGDEKLFF
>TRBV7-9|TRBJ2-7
CASTRQGSYEQYF
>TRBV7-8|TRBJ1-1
CASSSGTHTEAFF